A single sample is the source of the 2 T cell receptor beta chains below, sequenced in a study of T cell changes during pregnancy in multiple sclerosis. The table came from immunoSEQ multiplex PCR; TCRdb's copy has only in-frame clones and leaves some out. The table records 40,000 to 55,000 clones, around 90% of them present only once. Sequences were derived from CD4+ T cells from peripheral blood mononuclear cells, sampled in the second trimester of pregnancy. The receptors originated from a female donor with multiple sclerosis, enrolled in a pregnancy study.

V gene TRBV6-5 combines with J gene TRBJ2-1; D possibly corresponds to TRBD2 (5 bases). CDR3 length: 16 residues. CDR1 and CDR2 (germline): MNHEY, SVGAGI. Trimming removed 2 bases from V and 7 bases from J, with 18 bases in between. CDR3 region: CASSYGRGLVENEQFF. CDR3 nucleotides: TGTGCCAGCAGTTACGGGCGAGGGTTAGTAGAAAATGAGCAGTTCTTC.

The chain employs TRBV30 and TRBJ2-1; TRBD2 matches at 8 bases. The V and J ends lost 7 bases and 3 bases, in that order; junction bases with no gene match: 5. CDR1 and CDR2 from the germline V gene are GTSNPN and SVGIG (reference sequence). This CDR3 is 13 amino acids long. The CDR3 DNA is TGTGCCTCGGGGGGGCGATACTACAATGAGCAGTTCTTC. Protein product: CASGGRYYNEQFF.